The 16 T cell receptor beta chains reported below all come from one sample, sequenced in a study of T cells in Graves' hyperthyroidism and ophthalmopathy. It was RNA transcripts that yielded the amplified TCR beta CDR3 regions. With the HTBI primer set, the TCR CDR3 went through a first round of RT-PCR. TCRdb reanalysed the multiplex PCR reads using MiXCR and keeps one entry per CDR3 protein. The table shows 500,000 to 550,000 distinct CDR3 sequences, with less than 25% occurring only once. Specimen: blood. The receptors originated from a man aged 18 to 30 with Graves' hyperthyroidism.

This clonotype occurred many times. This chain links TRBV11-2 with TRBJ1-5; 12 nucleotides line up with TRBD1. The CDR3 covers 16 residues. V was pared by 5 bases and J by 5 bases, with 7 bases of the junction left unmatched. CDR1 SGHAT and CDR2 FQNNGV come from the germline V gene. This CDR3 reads CASSPRDRGRDQPQHF. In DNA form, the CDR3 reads TGTGCCAGCAGCCCCCGGGACAGGGGGCGCGATCAGCCCCAGCATTTT.

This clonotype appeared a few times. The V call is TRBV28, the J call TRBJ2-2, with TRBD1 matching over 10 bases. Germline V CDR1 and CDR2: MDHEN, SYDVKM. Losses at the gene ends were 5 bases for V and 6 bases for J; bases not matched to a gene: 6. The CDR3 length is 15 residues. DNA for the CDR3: TGTGCCAGCAGTCCCAGGGGACAGGGGTCCGGGGAGCTGTTTTTT. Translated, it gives CASSPRGQGSGELFF.

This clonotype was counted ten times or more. The DNA of the CDR3 is TGTGCCAGCAGCGGAGACAGGATGGGGCAGCCCCAGCATTTT. Encoded protein: CASSGDRMGQPQHF. The chain recombines TRBV7-9 with TRBJ1-5; D is possibly TRBD1 (6 bases). V dropped 5 bases and J dropped 7 bases, with 15 bases sitting between them. The CDR3 contains 14 residues. CDR1 is SEHNR, CDR2 FQNEAQ, per germline (reference sequence).

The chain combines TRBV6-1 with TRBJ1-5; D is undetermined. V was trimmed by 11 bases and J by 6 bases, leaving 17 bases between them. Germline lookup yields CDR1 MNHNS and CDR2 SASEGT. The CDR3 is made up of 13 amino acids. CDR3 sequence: CALSQSISQPQHF. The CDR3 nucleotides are TGTGCCCTATCTCAATCAATCTCTCAGCCCCAGCATTTT.

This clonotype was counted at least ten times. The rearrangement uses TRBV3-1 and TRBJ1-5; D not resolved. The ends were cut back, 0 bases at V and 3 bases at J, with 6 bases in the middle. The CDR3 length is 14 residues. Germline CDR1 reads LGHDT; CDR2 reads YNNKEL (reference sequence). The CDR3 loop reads CASSQEVLNQPQHF. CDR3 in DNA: TGTGCCAGCAGCCAAGAAGTGCTCAATCAGCCCCAGCATTTT.

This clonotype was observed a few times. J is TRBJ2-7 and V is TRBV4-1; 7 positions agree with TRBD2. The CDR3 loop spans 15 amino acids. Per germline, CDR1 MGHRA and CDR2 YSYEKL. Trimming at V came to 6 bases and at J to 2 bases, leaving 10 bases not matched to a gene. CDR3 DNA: TGCGCCAGCAGTCTTATGCCCGGGACTACCTACGAGCAGTACTTC. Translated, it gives CASSLMPGTTYEQYF.

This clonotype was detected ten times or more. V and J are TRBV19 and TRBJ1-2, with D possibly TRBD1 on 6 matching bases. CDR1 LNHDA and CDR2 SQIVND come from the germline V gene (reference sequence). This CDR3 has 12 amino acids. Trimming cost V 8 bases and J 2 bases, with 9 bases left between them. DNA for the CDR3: TGTGCCAGTTACGGGGGCAACTATGGCTACACCTTC. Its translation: CASYGGNYGYTF.

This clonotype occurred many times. CDR3 nucleotides: TGCAGTGCTAGAACAGGGGTAAATACGCAGTATTTT. It codes for CSARTGVNTQYF. This chain joins TRBV20-1 and TRBJ2-3, with 7 bases that match TRBD1. Germline values: CDR1 DFQATT, CDR2 SNEGSKA (reference sequence). J was trimmed by 7 bases and V by 2 bases; bases with no gene match: 3. CDR3 length: 12 amino acids.

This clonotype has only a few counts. The CDR3 nucleotides read TGCGCCAGCAGCCAATCCGGATACAGGGGCAATGGCTACACCTTC. Translating gives CASSQSGYRGNGYTF. The chain combines TRBV4-1 with TRBJ1-2; 7 bases map to TRBD1. Germline values: CDR1 MGHRA, CDR2 YSYEKL. This CDR3 has 15 residues. Unmatched junction bases numbered 9, after V lost 2 bases and J lost 6 bases.

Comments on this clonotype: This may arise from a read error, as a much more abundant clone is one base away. CDR3: CAWSLTDKSPIHF. The CDR3 nucleotides read TGTGCCTGGAGCCTTACGGATAAATCACCCATCCACTTT. The chain uses TRBV30 and TRBJ1-6; D is unclear. The CDR3 sequence is 13 residues long. Looked up from germline, CDR1 is GTSNPN and CDR2 is SVGIG (reference sequence).

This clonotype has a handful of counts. The CDR3 region is CSARPPGETQYF. The CDR3 region has the DNA TGCAGTGCTAGACCCCCGGGAGAGACCCAGTACTTC. The gene calls are TRBV20-1 and TRBJ2-5; D is unresolved. From germline, CDR1 is DFQATT and CDR2 SNEGSKA (reference sequence). This CDR3 has 12 amino acids. Trimming took 2 bases from V and 4 from J, leaving 8 bases between them.

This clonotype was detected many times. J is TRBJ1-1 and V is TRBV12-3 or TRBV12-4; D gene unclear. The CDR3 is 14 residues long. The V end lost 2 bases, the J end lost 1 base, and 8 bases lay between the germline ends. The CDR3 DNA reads TGTGCCAGCAGTTTATATGGGGAGAACACTGAAGCTTTCTTT. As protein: CASSLYGENTEAFF.

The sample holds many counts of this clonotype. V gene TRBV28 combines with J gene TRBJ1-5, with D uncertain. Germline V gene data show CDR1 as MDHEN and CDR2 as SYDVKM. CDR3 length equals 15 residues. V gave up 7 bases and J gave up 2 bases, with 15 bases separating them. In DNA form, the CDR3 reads TGTGCCAGCACCCCGGCGGGGTTGGGCAATCAGCCCCAGCATTTT. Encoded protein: CASTPAGLGNQPQHF.

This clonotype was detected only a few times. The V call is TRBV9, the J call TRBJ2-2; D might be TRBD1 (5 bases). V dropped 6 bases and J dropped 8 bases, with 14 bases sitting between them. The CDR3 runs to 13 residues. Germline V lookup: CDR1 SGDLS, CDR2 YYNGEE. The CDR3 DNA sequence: TGTGCCAGCACACGGACACTTGGGGGGGAGCTGTTTTTT. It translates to CASTRTLGGELFF. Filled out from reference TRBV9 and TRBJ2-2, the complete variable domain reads DSGVTQTPKHLITATGQRVTLRCSPRSGDLSVYWYQQSLDQGLQFLIQYYNGEERAKGNILERFSAQQFPDLHSELNLSSLELGDSALYFCASTRTLGGELFFGEGSRLTVL.

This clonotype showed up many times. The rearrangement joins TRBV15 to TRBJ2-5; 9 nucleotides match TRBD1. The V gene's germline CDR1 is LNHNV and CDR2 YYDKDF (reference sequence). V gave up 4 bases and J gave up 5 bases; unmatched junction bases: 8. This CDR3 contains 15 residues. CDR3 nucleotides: TGTGCCACCAGCAAAGGGACAGGGTGGGTGGAGACCCAGTACTTC. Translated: CATSKGTGWVETQYF.

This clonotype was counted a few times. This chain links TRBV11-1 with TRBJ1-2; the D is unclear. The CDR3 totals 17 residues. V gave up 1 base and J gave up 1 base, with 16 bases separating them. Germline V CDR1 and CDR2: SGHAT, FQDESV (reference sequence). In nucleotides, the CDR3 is TGTGCCAGCAGCTTAGTAGTCAGCCCCAGATATAACTATGGCTACACCTTC. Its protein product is CASSLVVSPRYNYGYTF.